Listed below are T cell receptor beta chains from one sample, sequenced in a study of blood T cell repertoires in COVID-19. Generated by immunoSEQ multiplex PCR, the TCRdb table keeps only in-frame clones and is missing some. The table includes just under 65,000 clones, roughly 85% detected once. Sequencing used peripheral blood. Every receptor here comes from a man between 40 and 49 years old with acute or convalescent COVID-19. Both conserved end residues are part of each CDR3. A D gene is named only where the DNA matches it firmly.

TRBD1	TRBV3-1/TRBV3-2	TRBJ1-6	CASSRGQGGRSPLHF
TRBD1	TRBV24-1	TRBJ2-1	CATSDLTSGTGAVHEQFF
TRBD2	TRBV4-2	TRBJ2-7	CASSQDPVTSGGAHEQYF
NA	TRBV18	TRBJ2-3	CASSPEADTQYF
NA	TRBV29-1	TRBJ2-5	CSVLSGFRGETQYF
NA	TRBV5-4	TRBJ2-5	CASSGGSRETQYF
NA	TRBV10-3	TRBJ1-1	CASRQNTEAFF
TRBD1	TRBV2	TRBJ1-2	CASSGQGYGYTF
TRBD2	TRBV29-1	TRBJ2-2	CSVEAPGGNTGELFF
NA	TRBV2	TRBJ2-3	CASSEAQRGTQYF
NA	TRBV27	TRBJ2-3	CASSSPGGPTGDTQYF
NA	TRBV2	TRBJ2-2	CATRAGTSNTGELFF
NA	TRBV5-1	TRBJ2-7	CASSLNQGPRYEQYF
NA	TRBV2	TRBJ1-2	CASSLTDYGYTF